The clone carrying this TCR beta chain was detected many times. Its antigen is unidentified. The sample is drawn from a study of prognosis after radiotherapy for stage I lung cancer. Study in general: No patient was treated with concurrent therapy while undergoing stereotactic body radiotherapy. Findings of the study overall: Some patients went on to develop distant metastases. Their Shannon entropy after stereotactic body radiation therapy was lower, and its change from baseline was also lower.

Genomic DNA was subjected to two-round multiplex PCR for amplification of TCR beta CDR3. First-round PCR employed TRBV- and TRBJ-specific primers for each gene. MiXCR, run by TCRdb on the multiplex PCR reads, gives a single entry per CDR3 protein. The sample lists fewer than 35,000 distinct CDR3 sequences; around 48% were seen once. With V trimmed by 0 bases and J by 5 bases, 3 bases remained unmatched. Germline CDR1 and CDR2: SEHNR and FQNEAQ (reference sequence). The CDR3 runs 16 residues. Node negativity on CT and PET/CT was present in all patients, alongside an absence of prior chemotherapy, radiotherapy or other malignancies. For each of two time points, an approximately 5.6-milliliter draw of peripheral blood was taken.

This specimen consisted of PBMCs, obtained before or after stereotactic body radiation therapy (not recorded which). V gene TRBV7-9 combines with J gene TRBJ1-6, with 8 bases identical to TRBD1. The receptor comes from a donor of 50 years or more with non-small cell lung cancer. CDR3 residues: CASSLATGGNNSPLHF. The CDR3 nucleotides are TGTGCCAGCAGCTTAGCTACAGGGGGTAATAATTCACCCCTCCACTTT. The whole variable domain, filled in from reference TRBV7-9 and TRBJ1-6, reads DTGVSQNPRHKITKRGQNVTFRCDPISEHNRLYWYRQTLGQGPEFLTYFQNEAQLEKSRLLSDRFSAERPKGSFSTLEIQRTEQGDSAMYLCASSLATGGNNSPLHFGNGTRLTVT.